This TCR beta chain was obtained from a study of regulatory T cells in long-lasting Graves disease. The time point here: persistent/refractory GD, antithyroid drugs over 5 years with positive TRAb. RNA extracted from PBMCs served as the sequencing template. This clonotype has only a few counts. Its target is not known. Findings and limits, study-wide: Small sample size may have lowered accuracy. Those with persistent disease had in common more public clonotypes (2,741) than new patients (roughly 1,000). Reduced TCR diversity was observed in persistent Graves' patients versus newly diagnosed patients.

The CDR3 length is 16 residues. V lost 10 bases to trimming and J lost 1 base; unmatched junction nucleotides: 13. Germline V gene lookup returns CDR1 ENHRY and CDR2 SYGVKD. Researchers made TCR beta libraries by using iRepertoire HTBI primers and running Arm-PCR on CDR3 regions. MiXCR was run by TCRdb on the multiplex PCR reads, yielding one entry per CDR3 protein. This table has some 370,000 distinct CDR3 sequences, less than 25% appearing once. The sequenced sample was peripheral blood mononuclear cells (PBMCs), obtained when the disease was refractory, from a patient treated with antithyroid drugs. The rearrangement uses TRBV10-3 and TRBJ2-7, with TRBD1 matching over 10 bases. The TCR originated in a female donor with Graves disease. CDR3 loop: CATASREGQGSYEQYF. The CDR3 DNA reads as TGTGCCACCGCCTCCCGGGAGGGACAGGGGTCCTACGAGCAGTACTTC.